Here is one TCR beta chain with its context. Using a J-beta primer mix together with a sample-barcoded 5' primer, a second PCR was run for roughly 6 to 12 cycles. MiXCR, applied by TCRdb to the 5' RACE reads, yields one record per CDR3 protein. The sample lists about 1,400,000 distinct CDR3 sequences, approximately 59% occurring once. The data originate from a study of blood T cells in healthy people across ages. The sequence was obtained from a man aged 18 to 29 in good health. Sequencing input: blood.

The DNA for the CDR3 is TGTGCCAGCAGCAGACCCGCCGGGACAGGCAACCTCTATGGCTACACCTTC. It yields the protein CASSRPAGTGNLYGYTF. This sequence joins TRBV7-2 and TRBJ1-2; 8 nucleotides match TRBD1. The J segment lost 4 bases and the V segment lost 5 bases, leaving 15 bases of the junction unmatched. The CDR3 is 17 residues long. Germline-derived CDR1 and CDR2 are SGHTA and FQGNSA.